Listed here are 15 T cell receptor beta chains from one sample, sequenced in a study of Ad26.COV2.S vaccination and SARS-CoV-2 variants. Sequencing used immunoSEQ multiplex PCR; TCRdb keeps in-frame clones, though not all of them. The data contain roughly 380,000 clones, roughly 84% of them singletons. As for treatment: approximately 18 received Ad26.COV2.S at low or high dose, single or two shots; several received placebo; per-sample allocation not given. Samples were taken on day 63 after the first vaccine or placebo injection. The specimen comprised peripheral blood, sampled in a trial of Ad26.COV2.S vaccine versus placebo. The receptors were sampled from a person aged 18-60 years who received the Ad26.COV2.S COVID-19 vaccine or a placebo.

The CDR3, as DNA: TGCGCCAGCAGCCCCACGCGACAGGAACGTGGAAACACCATATATTTT. Its translation: CASSPTRQERGNTIYF. The V and J genes are TRBV5-1 and TRBJ1-3; possible D gene TRBD1, 6 bases. Trimming stripped 4 bases from V and 3 bases from J, with 17 bases between. Germline CDR1 is SGHRS and CDR2 is YFSETQ. CDR3 length equals 16 residues.

V gene TRBV19 combines with J gene TRBJ1-3; weak D call: TRBD1 (5 bases). The CDR3 is made up of 15 amino acids. Between the trimmed V and J ends, which lost 3 bases and 1 base, there was a span of 10 bases. CDR1 is LNHDA, CDR2 SQIVND, per germline (reference sequence). In DNA form, the CDR3 reads TGTGCCAGTAGTATTCGGGACCGGTCTGGAAACACCATATATTTT. This gives the protein CASSIRDRSGNTIYF.

CDR3 amino acids: CASSLGSGGTGELFF. CDR3 DNA: TGTGCCAGCAGCTTGGGTAGCGGGGGCACCGGGGAGCTGTTTTTT. The V and J genes are TRBV5-5 and TRBJ2-2; 9 nucleotides match TRBD2. Germline CDR1 is SGHKS and CDR2 is YYEKEE (reference sequence). The CDR3 extends over 15 amino acids. With V trimmed by 0 bases and J by 4 bases, 1 base remained unmatched.

The genes are TRBV19 and TRBJ1-2; no definite D call. Between the trimmed V and J ends, which lost 6 bases and 1 base, there was a span of 12 bases. The length of the CDR3 is 14 residues. The germline CDR1 and CDR2 sequences are LNHDA and SQIVND (reference sequence). The CDR3 loop is CASSTDGLNYGYTF. The CDR3 DNA sequence: TGTGCCAGTAGCACCGACGGCCTTAACTATGGCTACACCTTC.

This rearrangement joins TRBV7-9 to TRBJ1-1, with 7 positions matching TRBD1. CDR1 SEHNR and CDR2 FQNEAQ come from the germline V gene (reference sequence). Trimming took 5 bases from V and 8 from J; bases not matched to a gene: 2. There are 11 residues in the CDR3. CDR3 nucleotide sequence: TGTGCCAGCAGCAAGGACAGGGAAGCTTTCTTT. This encodes CASSKDREAFF.

The chain carries TRBV25-1 and TRBJ1-6; weak D call: TRBD1 (5 bases). CDR3 length equals 17 residues. Trimming took off 4 bases at V and 0 bases at J, with 13 bases between the two ends. Germline lookup yields CDR1 MGHDK and CDR2 SYGVNS. The CDR3 spells CASSGTMVSSYNSPLHF. The CDR3 DNA is TGTGCCAGCAGTGGGACAATGGTTAGCTCCTATAATTCACCCCTCCACTTT. Variable domain in full (rest from reference TRBV25-1 and TRBJ1-6): EADIYQTPRYLVIGTGKKITLECSQTMGHDKMYWYQQDPGMELHLIHYSYGVNSTEKGDLSSESTVSRIRTEHFPLTLESARPSHTSQYLCASSGTMVSSYNSPLHFGNGTRLTVT.

The chain carries TRBV7-8 and TRBJ2-1, with D perhaps given as TRBD1 or TRBD2 (5 bases each). Trimming pared 1 base from V and 2 bases from J, leaving 9 bases between. Germline V lookup: CDR1 SGHVS, CDR2 FQNEAQ. The CDR3 length is 15 residues. The CDR3, as DNA: TGTGCCAGCAGCTTAGACAGGAGGACCTACAATGAGCAGTTCTTC. This translates into CASSLDRRTYNEQFF.

The J gene is TRBJ2-2, the V gene TRBV7-3; maybe TRBD1 (5 bases). This CDR3 has 14 amino acids. From germline, CDR1 is SGHTA and CDR2 FQGTGA. The V and J ends lost 2 bases and 1 base respectively, with 5 bases between them. This CDR3 is CASSLGQNTGELFF. The CDR3 DNA follows: TGTGCCAGCAGCTTAGGACAGAACACCGGGGAGCTGTTTTTT.

In nucleotides, the CDR3 is TGTGCCAGCAGTTCGACAGGGTTCGAGCAGTACTTC. Translating gives CASSSTGFEQYF. This rearrangement joins TRBV12-3 or TRBV12-4 to TRBJ2-7; 7 bases map to TRBD1. Trimming at V came to 4 bases and at J to 6 bases, leaving 3 bases not matched to a gene. The CDR3 is 12 amino acids.

The chain recombines TRBV29-1 with TRBJ2-1; 9 bases match TRBD2. This CDR3 contains 12 residues. V lost 7 bases to trimming and J lost 9 bases; unmatched junction nucleotides: 7. Germline V gene data show CDR1 as SQVTM and CDR2 as ANQGSEA. The CDR3, as DNA: TGCAGCGCACGCGGGGGGGCCGCTGAGCAGTTCTTC. As protein: CSARGGAAEQFF.

V usage is TRBV12-5 and J usage is TRBJ2-1, with 12 positions matching TRBD2. This CDR3 is built from 16 residues. J was trimmed by 8 bases and V by 0 bases; bases with no gene match: 5. CDR1 and CDR2 (germline): LGHNT, FRNRAP. The CDR3 DNA is TGTGCTAGTGGTTTGGTAATGACTAGCGGGGGCCATGAGCAGTTCTTC. Translating gives CASGLVMTSGGHEQFF.

J is TRBJ1-1 and V is TRBV4-1, with D uncertain. Looked up from germline, CDR1 is MGHRA and CDR2 is YSYEKL. Trimming pared 5 bases from V and 0 bases from J, leaving 10 bases between. This CDR3 comprises 14 residues. CDR3 DNA sequence: TGCGCCAGCAGCATAAAGTCGGTGAACACTGAAGCTTTCTTT. It specifies CASSIKSVNTEAFF.

This chain uses TRBV7-9 with TRBJ2-7; TRBD2 aligns across 7 bases. The CDR3 sequence is 13 residues long. The V gene's germline CDR1 is SEHNR and CDR2 FQNEAQ (reference sequence). The ends lost 5 bases at V and 4 bases at J; junction bases unmatched: 5. The CDR3 DNA reads as TGTGCCAGCAGCAGGACTAGTGGGTACGAGCAGTACTTC. It encodes CASSRTSGYEQYF.

The chain joins TRBV5-6 to TRBJ2-7; D is uncertain. V gave up 4 bases and J gave up 3 bases, with 17 bases separating them. The CDR3 totals 15 residues. Germline V CDR1 and CDR2: SGHDT, YYEEEE. Here the CDR3 reads CASSPDQRVGYEQYF. The DNA of the CDR3 is TGTGCCAGCAGCCCGGACCAACGTGTGGGCTACGAGCAGTACTTC.

The chain recombines TRBV7-8 with TRBJ1-1; D unclear. The germline gives CDR1 SGHVS, CDR2 FQNEAQ. Trimming removed 0 bases at V and 0 bases at J, with 5 bases between. CDR3 length: 14 amino acids. In DNA, the CDR3 is TGTGCCAGCAGCTTAGCGAGGGTGAACACTGAAGCTTTCTTT. Translating gives CASSLARVNTEAFF.